Below, 29 T cell receptor beta chains from the same sample are listed, as sequenced in a study of patients and donors after allogeneic stem cell transplantation. MiXCR was run by TCRdb on the RT-PCR reads, yielding one entry per CDR3 protein. The sample consists of roughly 940,000 distinct CDR3 sequences, more than 15% of them appearing once. Sequencing was performed on blood, either unsorted or a sorted T cell fraction (not recorded which). These receptors all stem from a human donor who was either an allogeneic HSCT recipient or a stem cell or donor lymphocyte infusion donor (not recorded which). It is not recorded whose cells these are; they may come from a transplant donor.

This chain joins TRBV21-1 and TRBJ1-2. TRBV21-1 is deemed a pseudogene. The CDR3 has 16 amino acids. As DNA, the CDR3 is TGTGCCAGCAGCAAAGAACCAGCCATGACTTTCTATGGCTACACCTTC. Its protein product is CASSKEPAMTFYGYTF.

This clonotype was observed a handful of times. J is TRBJ1-2 and V is TRBV7-2; a possible D gene is TRBD1 (5 bases). Per the germline V gene, CDR1 is SGHTA and CDR2 is FQGNSA. V lost 5 bases and J 6 bases, leaving 19 bases between the germline ends. The CDR3 sequence is 15 residues long. The CDR3 region has the DNA TGTGCCAGCAGCGCCGGGACCCGACGGGGAGATGGCTACACCTTC. This codes for CASSAGTRRGDGYTF.

This clonotype was observed a few times. V is TRBV6-5 and J is TRBJ2-5, with D tentatively TRBD1 (5 bases). The CDR3 contains 12 residues. The V end was cut by 10 bases, the J end by 5 bases, with 14 bases between. The germline gives CDR1 MNHEY, CDR2 SVGAGI. CDR3 protein: CATARSGETQYF. The CDR3 DNA reads as TGTGCCACCGCGCGGTCAGGGGAGACCCAGTACTTC.

The chain couples TRBV7-6 to TRBJ2-3, with 7 bases lining up with TRBD1. The CDR3 is 16 amino acids. With V trimmed by 3 bases and J by 4 bases, 10 bases remained unmatched. Germline CDR1 is SGHVS and CDR2 is FNYEAQ. The CDR3: CASSLAGRGMADTQYF. CDR3 nucleotides: TGTGCCAGCAGCTTGGCGGGCAGGGGGATGGCAGATACGCAGTATTTT.

The rearrangement joins TRBV4-3 to TRBJ1-1; 8 bases agree with TRBD1. CDR3 length: 16 amino acids. Per the germline V gene, CDR1 is LGHNA and CDR2 is YSLEER. After removal of 4 bases from V and 4 bases from J, the junction contained 11 bases not matched to a gene. For the CDR3, the DNA is TGCGCCAGCAGCCCGGGGACAGGAGGAAAAGGCACTGAAGCTTTCTTT. Residues: CASSPGTGGKGTEAFF.

This clonotype was seen many times. The chain joins TRBV12-3 or TRBV12-4 to TRBJ1-1, with D hard to call. The ends were cut back, 3 bases at V and 5 bases at J, with 13 bases in the middle. The CDR3 contains 14 residues. The CDR3 nucleotides are TGTGCCAGCAGTTTTGGGCTGGGATCAACTGAAGCTTTCTTT. This codes for CASSFGLGSTEAFF.

This clonotype has just a few counts. V usage is TRBV19 and J usage is TRBJ1-1; 9 nucleotides align to TRBD1. With V trimmed by 5 bases and J by 6 bases, 16 bases remained unmatched. Germline V gives CDR1 LNHDA, CDR2 SQIVND (reference sequence). The CDR3 spans 17 residues. In nucleotides, the CDR3 is TGTGCCAGTAGTGCTCGGGACAGGGCAGTCCGGAATGCTGAAGCTTTCTTT. Residues: CASSARDRAVRNAEAFF.

The rearrangement links TRBV3-1 to TRBJ2-3; no reliable D call. The CDR3 contains 15 residues. Germline assignment: CDR1 LGHDT and CDR2 YNNKEL (reference sequence). V lost 7 bases, J lost 5 bases, and 19 bases lay in between. The CDR3 sequence: CASKAYTGPGDTQYF. CDR3 nucleotides: TGTGCCAGCAAAGCCTACACGGGCCCGGGAGATACGCAGTATTTT.

The sample holds a few counts of this clonotype. V is TRBV7-4 and J is TRBJ1-1; no reliable D call. V lost 1 base to trimming and J lost 11 bases, with 20 bases between them. Germline loops: CDR1 SGHVT, CDR2 SQSDAQ. The CDR3 loop spans 15 amino acids. In DNA, the CDR3 is TGTGCCAGCAGCTTAGATCTTCTCCCCCGGACCAGGGCTTTCTTT. Its translation: CASSLDLLPRTRAFF.

This chain uses TRBV5-5 with TRBJ2-7; D is unresolved. Trimming removed 4 bases from V and 4 bases from J, with 15 bases in between. The CDR3 spans 14 residues. From germline, CDR1 is SGHKS and CDR2 YYEKEE (reference sequence). The CDR3 loop reads CASSPSAEPYEQYF. The CDR3 nucleotides read TGTGCCAGCAGCCCCTCCGCAGAGCCATACGAGCAGTACTTC.

The chain has TRBV7-2 and TRBJ1-6; D gene unclear. This CDR3 is built from 15 residues. Germline V gene lookup returns CDR1 SGHTA and CDR2 FQGNSA. The V gene lost 1 base and the J gene lost 10 bases, with 14 bases spanning the gap. Here the CDR3 reads CASSLEVRSGSPLHF. The CDR3, as DNA: TGTGCCAGCAGCTTAGAGGTCAGGTCTGGCTCACCCCTCCACTTT. The full variable domain, with the rest looked up from reference TRBV7-2 and TRBJ1-6, is GAGVSQSPSNKVTEKGKDVELRCDPISGHTALYWYRQSLGQGLEFLIYFQGNSAPDKSGLPSDRFSAERTGGSVSTLTIQRTQQEDSAVYLCASSLEVRSGSPLHFGNGTRLTVT.

This clonotype was counted between two and nine times. The chain is built from TRBV4-3 and TRBJ1-2; TRBD1 aligns across 7 bases. This CDR3 has 15 amino acids. The J segment lost 3 bases and the V segment lost 0 bases, leaving 4 bases of the junction unmatched. Germline lookup yields CDR1 LGHNA and CDR2 YSLEER. CDR3 region: CASSQDLRGHYGYTF. The CDR3 DNA reads as TGCGCCAGCAGCCAAGATCTTAGGGGGCACTATGGCTACACCTTC.

The sample holds many counts of this clonotype. This chain joins TRBV4-1 and TRBJ1-1, with D tentatively TRBD1 (5 bases). Germline CDR1 MGHRA, CDR2 YSYEKL. The length of the CDR3 is 16 residues. Trimming stripped 10 bases from V and 4 bases from J, with 25 bases between. The CDR3 DNA reads as TGCGCCACCCGAGACAGCCGCCGGGGGTCGGTCACTGAAGCTTTCTTT. Residues: CATRDSRRGSVTEAFF.

This clonotype has just a few counts. The chain couples TRBV21-1 to TRBJ1-6; the DNA was not used to check the table's D call, TRBD1. TRBV21-1 is listed as a pseudogene. The CDR3 runs 16 residues. The CDR3 DNA reads TGTGCCAGCAGCTTACAGGACATGTCGTGGAATTCACCCCTCCACTTT. Residues: CASSLQDMSWNSPLHF.

This chain links TRBV15 with TRBJ2-3; possible D gene TRBD2, 6 bases. The CDR3 is 16 amino acids. The V end was cut by 9 bases, the J end by 1 base, with 20 bases between. The V gene's germline CDR1 is LNHNV and CDR2 YYDKDF (reference sequence). The CDR3, as DNA: TGTGCCACGACAACCGGGACTCGGGGCGGCACAGATACGCAGTATTTT. Protein sequence: CATTTGTRGGTDTQYF.

The chain links TRBV11-2 to TRBJ2-7; 7 bases are shared with TRBD1. CDR1 is SGHAT and CDR2 is FQNNGV in the germline V gene. V shed 1 base and J 1 base; nucleotides not matched to a gene: 10. The CDR3 is made up of 17 amino acids. The CDR3 DNA follows: TGTGCCAGCAGCTTAGGGGACAGAAGATTCCAATCCTACGAGCAGTACTTC. Amino acids: CASSLGDRRFQSYEQYF.

This clonotype was detected ten times or more. The V call is TRBV7-2, the J call TRBJ2-4, with 12 positions matching TRBD2. The CDR3 covers 16 residues. The germline CDR1 and CDR2 sequences are SGHTA and FQGNSA. The ends lost 5 bases at V and 6 bases at J; junction bases unmatched: 8. The CDR3, as DNA: TGTGCCAGCAGCCGACCGGGACTAGCGGGTAGAAACATTCAGTACTTC. Its protein product is CASSRPGLAGRNIQYF.

The CDR3 is CASSSSRGTGYNEQFF. CDR3 DNA sequence: TGTGCCAGCAGCTCCTCCCGAGGGACAGGTTACAATGAGCAGTTCTTC. The gene calls are TRBV9 and TRBJ2-1; 8 bases line up with TRBD1. With V trimmed by 4 bases and J by 4 bases, 10 bases remained unmatched. Germline V gene sequence: CDR1 SGDLS, CDR2 YYNGEE. The CDR3 spans 16 residues.

J is TRBJ1-1 and V is TRBV12-5, with D tentatively TRBD1 (5 bases). The CDR3 sequence is 14 residues long. Germline values: CDR1 LGHNT, CDR2 FRNRAP. The germline V and J ends were trimmed by 1 base and 1 base, with 7 bases remaining between them. The CDR3 is CASGLGQGNTEAFF. In nucleotides, the CDR3 is TGTGCTAGTGGTTTGGGGCAGGGGAACACTGAAGCTTTCTTT.

Only a few counts were recorded for this clonotype. The chain employs TRBV11-2 and TRBJ1-4; D gene uncertain. The germline V gene has CDR1 SGHAT and CDR2 FQNNGV. Deletions cut 5 bases from V and 5 bases from J, with 9 bases between. CDR3 length: 13 residues. The CDR3 protein is CASSRGPNEKLFF. The CDR3, as DNA: TGTGCCAGCAGCCGGGGTCCGAATGAAAAACTGTTTTTT.

V usage is TRBV24-1 and J usage is TRBJ2-2; D is perhaps TRBD1 (6 bases). Germline CDR1 is KGHDR and CDR2 is SFDVKD. With 2 bases removed from V and 3 bases from J, the gap between germline ends came to 9 bases. The CDR3 spans 15 residues. The chain's CDR3 is CATSDWYRDTGELFF. The CDR3 coding sequence is TGTGCCACCAGTGATTGGTACAGGGACACCGGGGAGCTGTTTTTT.

The chain recombines TRBV5-1 with TRBJ1-4; D is ambiguous. The germline CDR1 and CDR2 sequences are SGHRS and YFSETQ. This CDR3 spans 14 amino acids. Trimming removed 0 bases at V and 8 bases at J, with 11 bases between. CDR3 DNA sequence: TGCGCCAGCAGCTTGGGGGTCTCTTACGAAAAACTGTTTTTT. The encoded protein is CASSLGVSYEKLFF.

This clonotype turned up a few times. The J gene is TRBJ2-2, the V gene TRBV5-1, with 9 bases fitting TRBD1. This CDR3 has 16 residues. Trimming took 4 bases from V and 7 from J; bases not matched to a gene: 11. Germline CDR1 is SGHRS and CDR2 is YFSETQ. CDR3 nucleotide sequence: TGCGCCAGCAGCAGCCCTGAACAGGGGGCGGTCGGGGAGCTGTTTTTT. This gives the protein CASSSPEQGAVGELFF.

This clonotype was counted many times. This chain links TRBV29-1 with TRBJ1-5; perhaps TRBD1 as D (5 bases). V gave up 1 base and J gave up 4 bases, with 11 bases separating them. The length of the CDR3 is 14 residues. Germline V gene sequence: CDR1 SQVTM, CDR2 ANQGSEA. The CDR3: CSVEGGGRNQPQHF. The CDR3 coding sequence is TGCAGCGTTGAAGGTGGGGGGAGGAATCAGCCCCAGCATTTT.

This clonotype was counted many times. In nucleotides, the CDR3 is TGTGCCATCAAGCAGGCCGGGAGGTACACTGAAGCTTTCTTT. This sequence encodes CAIKQAGRYTEAFF. The rearrangement joins TRBV10-3 to TRBJ1-1; D is unclear. Germline lookup yields CDR1 ENHRY and CDR2 SYGVKD. This CDR3 spans 14 amino acids. V was clipped by 7 bases and J by 3 bases, with 15 bases between them.

This clonotype was observed a few times. V gene TRBV10-3 combines with J gene TRBJ1-1; D perhaps matches TRBD1 (5 bases). The germline V gene has CDR1 ENHRY and CDR2 SYGVKD. The V gene lost 0 bases and the J gene lost 11 bases, with 13 bases spanning the gap. This CDR3 spans 13 amino acids. CDR3 bases: TGTGCCATCAGTGAGTCTGTAGGGGAGAGGGCTTTCTTT. It codes for CAISESVGERAFF.

This clonotype was detected a few times. The rearrangement uses TRBV20-1 and TRBJ2-7, with D uncertain. Germline V lookup: CDR1 DFQATT, CDR2 SNEGSKA (reference sequence). Trimming took off 6 bases at V and 0 bases at J, with 9 bases between the two ends. The CDR3 extends over 12 amino acids. The DNA for the CDR3 is TGCAGTGCGTTCGTAAGCTCCTACGAGCAGTACTTC. This sequence encodes CSAFVSSYEQYF.

The chain couples TRBV10-2 to TRBJ1-2; D gene unclear. The CDR3 extends over 13 amino acids. Trimming stripped 6 bases from V and 8 bases from J, with 16 bases between. Germline V lookup: CDR1 WSHSY, CDR2 SAAADI. The CDR3 protein is CASRNEGGGGYTF. The CDR3 region has the DNA TGCGCCAGCAGGAATGAGGGCGGAGGCGGCTACACCTTC.

The chain links TRBV12-3 or TRBV12-4 to TRBJ1-1; the D is unclear. CDR3 length equals 14 residues. V lost 6 bases, J lost 9 bases, and 20 bases lay in between. The CDR3 loop reads CASSHSRAIIQAFF. The CDR3 region has the DNA TGTGCCAGCAGCCACTCCCGGGCCATTATTCAAGCTTTCTTT.